This is a list of T cell receptor beta chains from one sample in a study of cytomegalovirus exposure and HLA in healthy donors. Some clones are missing from TCRdb's copy, which holds only in-frame ones; the method was immunoSEQ multiplex PCR. The repertoire includes 150,000 to 180,000 clones, approximately 80% of them detected once, and roughly 5.5% sits in the top ten. Sequenced sample: PBMCs. These receptor sequences come from a woman in her forties in good health and CMV-seropositive. CDR3s include the opening cysteine and the closing phenylalanine or tryptophan. D genes are given only for firm matches. Expanded clones are given a class, and other clones once, few, many or no size at all.

V gene: TRBV7-9
clone size: -
D gene: TRBD2
J gene: TRBJ2-7
CDR3 protein: CASSPLAGAGEQYF
CDR3 DNA: TGTGCCAGCAGCCCACTAGCGGGAGCCGGAGAGCAGTACTTC

V gene: TRBV27
clone size: -
D gene: -
J gene: TRBJ2-7
CDR3 protein: CASSRRGSGEQYF
CDR3 DNA: TGTGCCAGCAGCCGCCGGGGATCCGGCGAGCAGTACTTC

V gene: TRBV4-2
clone size: -
D gene: TRBD2
J gene: TRBJ2-1
CDR3 protein: CASSQDDASGPYNEQFF
CDR3 DNA: TGTGCCAGCAGCCAAGATGACGCTAGCGGACCCTACAATGAGCAGTTCTTC

V gene: TRBV7-9
clone size: once
D gene: TRBD2
J gene: TRBJ2-7
CDR3 protein: CASSLAGGPGEQYF
CDR3 DNA: TGTGCCAGCAGCTTAGCGGGAGGGCCCGGGGAGCAGTACTTC

V gene: TRBV5-5
clone size: -
D gene: -
J gene: TRBJ2-7
CDR3 protein: CASRPRLGPYEQYF
CDR3 DNA: TGTGCCAGCAGGCCCCGACTAGGCCCCTACGAGCAGTACTTC

V gene: TRBV27
clone size: -
D gene: -
J gene: TRBJ1-4
CDR3 protein: CASTERASDEKLFF
CDR3 DNA: TGTGCCAGCACTGAGAGGGCGAGCGATGAAAAACTGTTTTTT

V gene: TRBV19
clone size: -
D gene: -
J gene: TRBJ2-1
CDR3 protein: CASTYRSQGLGFNEQFF
CDR3 DNA: TGTGCCAGTACTTATAGGTCGCAGGGGCTGGGATTCAATGAGCAGTTCTTC

V gene: TRBV5-1
clone size: few
D gene: TRBD2
J gene: TRBJ2-7
CDR3 protein: CASSLGSLAGGREQYF
CDR3 DNA: TGCGCCAGCAGCTTGGGGTCACTAGCGGGAGGACGGGAGCAGTACTTC

V gene: TRBV30
clone size: once
D gene: TRBD2
J gene: TRBJ2-1
CDR3 protein: CAWSVQGLAGGPGHEQFF
CDR3 DNA: TGTGCCTGGAGTGTACAGGGGCTAGCGGGAGGCCCCGGGCATGAGCAGTTCTTC

V gene: TRBV11-2
clone size: -
D gene: -
J gene: TRBJ2-3
CDR3 protein: CASSSRGTDTQYF
CDR3 DNA: TGTGCCAGCAGCTCACGGGGCACAGATACGCAGTATTTT

V gene: TRBV30
clone size: -
D gene: TRBD2
J gene: TRBJ2-1
CDR3 protein: CAWSVLGLAGVGEQFF
CDR3 DNA: TGTGCCTGGAGTGTACTGGGACTAGCGGGAGTAGGTGAGCAGTTCTTC

V gene: TRBV19
clone size: -
D gene: -
J gene: TRBJ2-7
CDR3 protein: CASSESGAYEQYF
CDR3 DNA: TGTGCCAGTAGTGAGTCGGGAGCCTACGAGCAGTACTTC

V gene: TRBV5-4
clone size: -
D gene: TRBD2
J gene: TRBJ2-7
CDR3 protein: CASSLSGGYYEQYF
CDR3 DNA: TGTGCCAGCAGCTTGAGCGGGGGATACTACGAGCAGTACTTC

V gene: TRBV6-6
clone size: -
D gene: -
J gene: TRBJ2-2
CDR3 protein: CATKGGSGELFF
CDR3 DNA: TGTGCCACGAAAGGAGGATCCGGGGAGCTGTTTTTT

V gene: TRBV4-1
clone size: -
D gene: TRBD2
J gene: TRBJ2-1
CDR3 protein: CASSQVSPGLAVGLFF
CDR3 DNA: TGCGCCAGCAGCCAAGTTTCCCCGGGACTAGCGGTTGGTCTGTTCTTC

V gene: TRBV7-9
clone size: -
D gene: -
J gene: TRBJ2-2
CDR3 protein: CASTEWTANTGELFF
CDR3 DNA: TGTGCCAGCACCGAATGGACAGCGAACACCGGGGAGCTGTTTTTT

V gene: TRBV7-9
clone size: -
D gene: -
J gene: TRBJ1-3
CDR3 protein: CASSIEPRSGNTIYF
CDR3 DNA: TGTGCCAGCAGCATAGAGCCTAGATCTGGAAACACCATATATTTT

V gene: TRBV2
clone size: -
D gene: TRBD1
J gene: TRBJ2-7
CDR3 protein: CASTFGGQGAYEQYF
CDR3 DNA: TGTGCCAGCACCTTCGGCGGACAGGGCGCCTACGAGCAGTACTTC

V gene: TRBV6-6
clone size: -
D gene: TRBD2
J gene: TRBJ2-7
CDR3 protein: CASSYGTSGAPYEQYF
CDR3 DNA: TGTGCCAGCAGTTACGGGACTAGCGGGGCGCCTTACGAGCAGTACTTC

V gene: TRBV7-8
clone size: -
D gene: TRBD2
J gene: TRBJ2-2
CDR3 protein: CASSSPLGGFTGELFF
CDR3 DNA: TGTGCCAGCAGCTCTCCTCTGGGAGGGTTCACCGGGGAGCTGTTTTTT

V gene: TRBV10-3
clone size: -
D gene: TRBD2
J gene: TRBJ2-7
CDR3 protein: CAISAAGGFYEQYF
CDR3 DNA: TGTGCCATCAGTGCAGCGGGAGGGTTCTACGAGCAGTACTTC

V gene: TRBV19
clone size: -
D gene: -
J gene: TRBJ2-3
CDR3 protein: CASSMSLAITDTQYF
CDR3 DNA: TGTGCCAGTAGTATGTCGCTCGCGATTACAGATACGCAGTATTTT

V gene: TRBV10-3
clone size: -
D gene: -
J gene: TRBJ1-4
CDR3 protein: CALSTGGWEKLFF
CDR3 DNA: TGTGCCTTATCCACGGGAGGCTGGGAAAAACTGTTTTTT

V gene: TRBV19
clone size: few
D gene: -
J gene: TRBJ1-2
CDR3 protein: CASSPSGRVSPNYGYTF
CDR3 DNA: TGTGCCAGTAGTCCCTCCGGGAGGGTCTCTCCCAACTATGGCTACACCTTC

V gene: TRBV7-2
clone size: -
D gene: -
J gene: TRBJ2-1
CDR3 protein: CASSLHSGASNNEQFF
CDR3 DNA: TGTGCCAGCAGCTTACATTCAGGGGCCTCTAACAATGAGCAGTTCTTC

V gene: TRBV18
clone size: once
D gene: -
J gene: TRBJ2-5
CDR3 protein: CASSPVGLKTQYF
CDR3 DNA: TGTGCCAGCTCACCTGTGGGCCTGAAGACCCAGTACTTC

V gene: TRBV29-1
clone size: -
D gene: -
J gene: TRBJ1-1
CDR3 protein: CADHREHEAFF
CDR3 DNA: TGCGCTGACCACAGGGAGCATGAAGCTTTCTTT

V gene: TRBV7-9
clone size: -
D gene: -
J gene: TRBJ1-1
CDR3 protein: CASSLVDREAFF
CDR3 DNA: TGTGCCAGCAGCTTAGTCGACAGGGAAGCTTTCTTT

V gene: TRBV19
clone size: -
D gene: TRBD2
J gene: TRBJ2-2
CDR3 protein: CASTEGGQLAGVTGELFF
CDR3 DNA: TGTGCCAGTACAGAGGGTGGGCAGTTAGCGGGAGTCACCGGGGAGCTGTTTTTT

V gene: TRBV19
clone size: -
D gene: TRBD1
J gene: TRBJ2-1
CDR3 protein: CACGRTGVNNEQFF
CDR3 DNA: TGTGCCTGTGGGAGGACAGGGGTTAACAATGAGCAGTTCTTC

V gene: TRBV7-6
clone size: once
D gene: TRBD2
J gene: TRBJ2-7
CDR3 protein: CASSVVSGLAGGYEQYF
CDR3 DNA: TGTGCCAGCAGCGTAGTTAGCGGACTAGCGGGAGGGTACGAGCAGTACTTC

V gene: TRBV5-1
clone size: -
D gene: -
J gene: TRBJ2-7
CDR3 protein: CASSEGTGAGEQYF
CDR3 DNA: TGCGCCAGCAGCGAGGGAACCGGAGCGGGCGAGCAGTACTTC

V gene: TRBV7-9
clone size: -
D gene: -
J gene: TRBJ1-1
CDR3 protein: CASSLASGGMNTEAFF
CDR3 DNA: TGTGCCAGCAGCTTAGCATCGGGCGGGATGAACACTGAAGCTTTCTTT

V gene: TRBV5-1
clone size: -
D gene: TRBD2
J gene: TRBJ2-5
CDR3 protein: CASSLELAGGRETQYF
CDR3 DNA: TGCGCCAGCAGCTTGGAACTGGCGGGAGGGCGGGAGACCCAGTACTTC

V gene: TRBV5-6
clone size: -
D gene: TRBD1
J gene: TRBJ1-2
CDR3 protein: CASSYPGGTGNYGYTF
CDR3 DNA: TGTGCCAGCAGCTACCCAGGGGGGACAGGAAACTATGGCTACACCTTC

V gene: TRBV30
clone size: -
D gene: -
J gene: TRBJ2-7
CDR3 protein: CAWSVTPTNEQYF
CDR3 DNA: TGTGCCTGGAGTGTTACCCCCACCAACGAGCAGTACTTC

V gene: TRBV5-1
clone size: -
D gene: -
J gene: TRBJ1-2
CDR3 protein: CASSLDVRDYGYTF
CDR3 DNA: TGCGCCAGCAGCTTGGACGTCCGGGACTATGGCTACACCTTC

V gene: TRBV15
clone size: -
D gene: -
J gene: TRBJ2-1
CDR3 protein: CATSSVRNEQFF
CDR3 DNA: TGTGCCACCAGCAGCGTCCGCAATGAGCAGTTCTTC

V gene: TRBV18
clone size: -
D gene: -
J gene: TRBJ1-4
CDR3 protein: CASSLSATNEKLFF
CDR3 DNA: TGTGCCAGCTCACTATCTGCAACTAATGAAAAACTGTTTTTT

V gene: TRBV25-1
clone size: few
D gene: -
J gene: TRBJ2-7
CDR3 protein: CASSRDIGSYEQYF
CDR3 DNA: TGTGCCAGCAGTCGGGACATTGGCTCCTACGAGCAGTACTTC

V gene: TRBV14
clone size: -
D gene: -
J gene: TRBJ2-3
CDR3 protein: CASSRDIGSTDTQYF
CDR3 DNA: TGTGCCAGCAGCCGGGACATCGGGAGCACAGATACGCAGTATTTT

V gene: TRBV5-5
clone size: -
D gene: -
J gene: TRBJ1-1
CDR3 protein: CASSLTTTNTEAFF
CDR3 DNA: TGTGCCAGCAGCTTGACGACAACGAACACTGAAGCTTTCTTT

V gene: TRBV6-1
clone size: -
D gene: -
J gene: TRBJ2-7
CDR3 protein: CASMFGSGRAYEQYF
CDR3 DNA: TGTGCCAGCATGTTTGGGAGCGGGCGGGCCTACGAGCAGTACTTC

V gene: TRBV10-3
clone size: once
D gene: TRBD2
J gene: TRBJ2-5
CDR3 protein: CAIKSGLAGVGETQYF
CDR3 DNA: TGTGCCATCAAATCAGGACTAGCGGGAGTTGGAGAGACCCAGTACTTC

V gene: TRBV28
clone size: -
D gene: -
J gene: TRBJ1-2
CDR3 protein: CASSLNSIYGYTF
CDR3 DNA: TGTGCCAGCAGTTTAAACAGCATCTATGGCTACACCTTC

V gene: TRBV27
clone size: -
D gene: TRBD2
J gene: TRBJ2-1
CDR3 protein: CASSSASGSSYNEQFF
CDR3 DNA: TGTGCCAGCAGTTCCGCTAGCGGGAGCTCCTACAATGAGCAGTTCTTC

V gene: TRBV6-5
clone size: -
D gene: TRBD1
J gene: TRBJ2-3
CDR3 protein: CASSAGQGFKDTQYF
CDR3 DNA: TGTGCCAGCAGTGCAGGACAGGGTTTCAAAGATACGCAGTATTTT

V gene: TRBV19
clone size: -
D gene: TRBD2
J gene: TRBJ2-3
CDR3 protein: CATYSRGGPTDTQYF
CDR3 DNA: TGTGCCACCTACTCCCGGGGGGGTCCCACAGATACGCAGTATTTT

V gene: TRBV15
clone size: -
D gene: TRBD2
J gene: TRBJ2-5
CDR3 protein: CATSRLPGLAGGGETQYF
CDR3 DNA: TGTGCCACCAGCAGACTGCCCGGACTAGCGGGAGGCGGCGAGACCCAGTACTTC

V gene: TRBV2
clone size: few
D gene: TRBD1
J gene: TRBJ2-7
CDR3 protein: CASSRDRGYEQYF
CDR3 DNA: TGTGCCAGCAGTCGGGACAGGGGCTACGAGCAGTACTTC